This entry lists 14 T cell receptor beta chains sequenced from one sample in a study of beta chain features in type 1 diabetes. cDNA synthesis used the whole RNA isolate, giving expressed TCRB sequences. Clones were read by immunoSEQ multiplex PCR, and TCRdb kept only the in-frame ones, dropping some. The data show approximately 470,000 clones, over 25% seen once. The sequenced material came from naive CD4+ T cells from blood. The receptors come from a man aged 18 to 29 in good health.

Only a few counts were recorded for this clone. CDR3 bases: TGTGCCTGGAACCCTCGGGGACAGGGGGGCAATGAGCAGTTCTTC. Translated, it gives CAWNPRGQGGNEQFF. The V gene is TRBV30, the J gene TRBJ2-1; 11 bases agree with TRBD1. CDR3 length equals 15 residues. Germline values: CDR1 GTSNPN, CDR2 SVGIG (reference sequence). V trimming: 4 bases; J trimming: 6 bases; junction bases outside the gene matches: 8.

The chain employs TRBV7-9 and TRBJ2-7, with TRBD1 as a possible D gene (6 bases). CDR3 size: 14 residues. V was cut by 4 bases and J by 1 base, with 11 bases left in between. Looked up from germline, CDR1 is SEHNR and CDR2 is FQNEAQ (reference sequence). As DNA, the CDR3 is TGTGCCAGCAGCTCAAGACAGGCGTCCTACGAGCAGTACTTC. Translated, it gives CASSSRQASYEQYF.

The chain employs TRBV6-1 and TRBJ2-2, with D possibly matching TRBD1 (6 bases). The V and J ends lost 9 bases and 6 bases respectively, with 17 bases between them. CDR1 and CDR2 from the germline V gene are MNHNS and SASEGT. This CDR3 has 14 amino acids. The CDR3 is CASSSGTYSGELFF. In DNA, the CDR3 is TGTGCCAGTTCCTCCGGGACATACTCCGGGGAGCTGTTTTTT.

The rearrangement uses TRBV4-3 and TRBJ2-3, with D unclear. This CDR3 spans 13 amino acids. Trimming took off 0 bases at V and 4 bases at J, with 5 bases between the two ends. CDR1 LGHNA and CDR2 YSLEER come from the germline V gene. The CDR3 sequence: CASSQESPDTQYF. The CDR3 coding sequence is TGCGCCAGCAGCCAAGAAAGCCCAGATACGCAGTATTTT.

This clone was picked up a small number of times. The chain is built from TRBV4-3 and TRBJ2-2; D is ambiguous. This CDR3 region has 14 residues. CDR1 is LGHNA and CDR2 is YSLEER in the germline V gene. Trimming removed 8 bases from V and 4 bases from J, with 14 bases in between. The CDR3: CASSRGRVTGELFF. The DNA of the CDR3 is TGCGCCAGCTCCCGAGGACGAGTCACCGGGGAGCTGTTTTTT.

This rearrangement joins TRBV5-1 to TRBJ1-1; D unclear. Trimming removed 3 bases at V and 1 base at J, with 10 bases between. The CDR3 runs 14 residues. Germline values: CDR1 SGHRS, CDR2 YFSETQ. As DNA, the CDR3 is TGCGCCAGCAGCTCGATCCCAGGGAACACTGAAGCTTTCTTT. Residues: CASSSIPGNTEAFF.

This clone appeared once. This chain links TRBV4-2 with TRBJ2-7, with D possibly matching TRBD1 (5 bases). V was cut by 0 bases and J by 1 base, with 7 bases left in between. Germline values: CDR1 LGHNA, CDR2 YNFKEQ. The CDR3 consists of 14 residues. For the CDR3, the DNA is TGTGCCAGCAGCCAAGACAGGGTGTCCTACGAGCAGTACTTC. It yields the protein CASSQDRVSYEQYF.

This clone was recorded a few times. The chain is built from TRBV19 and TRBJ2-1; D unclear. The germline V gene has CDR1 LNHDA and CDR2 SQIVND (reference sequence). Between the trimmed V and J ends, which lost 5 bases and 5 bases, there was a span of 13 bases. The CDR3 consists of 14 residues. The CDR3 loop is CASSPGPANNEQFF. DNA of the CDR3: TGTGCCAGTAGTCCGGGCCCTGCTAACAATGAGCAGTTCTTC.

This chain links TRBV19 with TRBJ2-7, with TRBD2 matching 7 bases. The V gene end was trimmed by 3 bases and the J gene end by 7 bases; junction bases not matched to a gene: 18. Germline CDR1 LNHDA, CDR2 SQIVND (reference sequence). The CDR3 contains 17 residues. CDR3 nucleotide sequence: TGTGCCAGTAGTATCCGGGCTAGCGGAAGGAGGAATGTTGAGCAGTACTTC. Encoded protein: CASSIRASGRRNVEQYF.

The chain employs TRBV23-1 and TRBJ2-5; D is perhaps TRBD1 (6 bases). TRBV23-1 is an ORF, with its function uncertain. Trimming removed 4 bases from V and 2 bases from J, with 17 bases in between. This CDR3 comprises 16 residues. The chain's CDR3 is CASSRQQKGGQETQYF. The CDR3 coding sequence is TGCGCCAGCAGTCGCCAACAGAAAGGGGGACAAGAGACCCAGTACTTC.

This chain joins TRBV28 and TRBJ2-5; 7 bases map to TRBD2. After removal of 6 bases from V and 5 bases from J, the junction contained 6 bases not matched to a gene. The CDR3 sequence is 13 residues long. The germline gives CDR1 MDHEN, CDR2 SYDVKM. CDR3: CASSWGGRETQYF. The CDR3 DNA reads as TGTGCCAGCAGCTGGGGGGGTCGGGAGACCCAGTACTTC.

The V call is TRBV4-2, the J call TRBJ1-4, with D hard to call. The CDR3 has 13 residues. Germline CDR1 reads LGHNA; CDR2 reads YNFKEQ. The V end was cut by 0 bases, the J end by 7 bases, with 6 bases between. The CDR3 protein is CASSQDWPEKLFF. CDR3 nucleotides: TGTGCCAGCAGCCAAGATTGGCCTGAAAAACTGTTTTTT.

This clone was counted a few times. V usage is TRBV7-6 and J usage is TRBJ1-1; no reliable D call. V was trimmed by 5 bases and J by 0 bases, leaving 10 bases between them. This CDR3 has 14 amino acids. CDR1 SGHVS and CDR2 FNYEAQ come from the germline V gene. CDR3 protein: CASSRWELNTEAFF. The CDR3 nucleotides are TGTGCCAGCAGCCGTTGGGAGCTGAACACTGAAGCTTTCTTT. Complete variable domain (other parts from reference TRBV7-6 and TRBJ1-1): GAGVSQSPRYKVTKRGQDVALRCDPISGHVSLYWYRQALGQGPEFLTYFNYEAQQDKSGLPNDRFSAERPEGSISTLTIQRTEQRDSAMYRCASSRWELNTEAFFGQGTRLTVV.

This chain uses TRBV6-5 with TRBJ1-4; unclear D gene. The CDR3 spans 12 residues. V dropped 8 bases and J dropped 0 bases, with 4 bases sitting between them. Germline-derived CDR1 and CDR2 are MNHEY and SVGAGI. CDR3 coding DNA: TGTGCCAGCGGCTCAACTAATGAAAAACTGTTTTTT. Translation gives CASGSTNEKLFF.